This TCR beta chain was recovered during a study of T cells after yellow fever vaccination. At the level of the study: Preparing low-cell-number fractions relied on SMART-Seq v4 Ultra Low Input.

General study findings and limits: Abundant clonotypes from the bulk population could contaminate FACS-sorted repertoires. Booster sampling recovered most clones from primary vaccination (approximately 97% CD4, approximately 90% CD8). It was a weaker secondary response, yet one that peaked faster, at day 5 versus 15.

In TCRdb, the 5' RACE reads were re-called with MiXCR into one record per CDR3 protein. The sample includes hundreds of thousands of distinct CDR3 sequences, 4.1% of them seen just once. V gave up 3 bases and J gave up 4 bases; unmatched junction bases: 10. The CDR3 has 16 residues. Germline CDR1 is MGHRA and CDR2 is YSYEKL. This clonotype was picked up many times. No antigen is known for it. The chain links TRBV4-1 to TRBJ2-5, with 8 positions matching TRBD1. The material was PBMCs, obtained 5 days after the yellow fever booster vaccination. The clonotype was recovered from a young man who received the YFV17D yellow fever vaccine. The CDR3 region is CASSHPKQGAGETQYF. The CDR3 nucleotides are TGCGCCAGCAGCCACCCTAAGCAGGGGGCGGGAGAGACCCAGTACTTC.